This T cell receptor (beta chain) was recorded in a study of blood T cell repertoires in COVID-19 (dated by TCRdb to the early 2020s). About the study as a whole: Collaborator samples came from the United States, Italy and Spain and covered acute and convalescent phases of COVID-19. Deeply sampled blood TCRbeta repertoires from subjects exposed to, actively infected with, or recovered from COVID-19 were included in the dataset. Samples came from the ongoing ImmuneRACE study (first 160 participants) plus 1,254 subjects from 6 global collaborators. The material from the prospective study consisted of cDNA or gDNA derived from T cells, B-cell-depleted T cells, or PBMCs. Where available, HLA class I and class II types were taken from metadata supplied by the sample provider and were not determined by assay-based typing. A freely available public database, intended as a resource for researchers studying the immune response to SARS-CoV-2, is where the repertoires were released. Sample metadata almost always included a de-identified subject ID, COVID-19 status, age in years and sex. What the study reported, not specific to this receptor: The quantity of clinical and demographic metadata differed by source and by participant and was supplied without curation.

The immunoSEQ Assay, a bias-controlled multiplex PCR, was used to amplify TCRbeta CDR3 regions from genomic DNA. The authors' analysis ran thus. The number of nucleated cells in each sample was estimated from the amplification of reference gene primers within the assay. To quantify the absolute abundance of each unique TCRbeta CDR3 rearrangement, sequence reads were collapsed and filtered. Productive Simpson clonality was computed per sample as the square root of Simpson's diversity index over productive rearrangements. TCRdb carries this immuneACCESS record with in-frame sequences only. Its versions omit some clonotypes, under half of them owing to an unresolved V gene in the studies checked, with the rest unexplained. V, J and clone size were drawn from that table, and D and trimming were deduced from the DNA. The sample yields hundreds of thousands of clones; nearly 90% were counted once. Clones ranked in the top ten supply 3.5% to 4.5% of the sample.

In the germline V gene, CDR1 corresponds to SGHTA and CDR2 to FQGTGA. CDR3 length: 16 amino acids, cysteine to phenylalanine. Only the CDR3 portion is preserved as DNA: 48 bases, with reading frame beginning at the first base. V loses 2 bases, J loses 2 bases, and the germline ends lie 12 bases apart. For this clone: Its antigen is currently not known. No much larger clone exists at a distance of one base, and base qualities are not known.

Participants in the prospective study were aged roughly 18 to 90 years, lived in more than 20 United States geographic areas, and enrolled through a virtual design. In the prospective study, cohorts were assigned on the basis of participant-reported clinical history obtained from a screening survey and a study questionnaire. Mobile phlebotomists in the prospective study collected whole blood, serum and a nasopharyngeal or oropharyngeal swab from every participant. Over a roughly 2-month period, participants in the prospective study had the option of providing additional blood draws and questionnaires. Blood samples from the prospective study were shipped frozen or at room temperature prior to DNA extraction.

The clonotype originates from a woman aged 18 to 35 with acute COVID-19. The specimen was PBMCs or T cells enriched from blood (not recorded which). The V gene is TRBV7-3 and the J gene is TRBJ2-2; the D gene is perhaps TRBD2, on 6 matching bases. Here is the DNA: TGTGCCAGCAGCTTAGCCGGGACTCCTAACACCGGGGAGCTGTTTTTT. Its translation is CASSLAGTPNTGELFF.